This is a list of T cell receptor beta chains from one sample in a study of CD8 T cells in Susac syndrome. TCRdb processed the immunoSEQ multiplex PCR reads anew with MiXCR; each CDR3 protein has one entry. The top ten hold approximately 0.09% of the sample, which has over 120,000 distinct CDR3 sequences, approximately 94% seen once. Sequencing was carried out using CD4+ T cells from PBMCs. These receptor sequences come from a human donor in good health. CDR3s include the opening cysteine and the closing phenylalanine or tryptophan.

>TRBJ2-7|TRBV30
CAWSVLGTYYEQYF
>TRBJ2-3|TRBV18
CASSPPATDTQYF
>TRBJ2-7|TRBV20-1
CSARVHGAGYEQYF
>TRBJ2-2|TRBV10-3
CAISTGGAYTGELFF
>TRBJ1-2|TRBV12-3/TRBV12-4
CASRPRDFQDFNYGYTF
>TRBJ2-2|TRBV7-2
CASSLEGVSNTGELFF
>TRBJ2-3|TRBV6-2/TRBV6-3
CASSLLIGHTDTQYF
>TRBJ1-5|TRBV15
CATSREKGAHQPQHF
>TRBJ1-2|TRBV20-1
CSASVRDRASDGYTF
>TRBJ1-2|TRBV5-4
CASSYGGGADGYTF
>TRBJ2-3|TRBV3-1
CASSQGGLAGGPADTQYF
>TRBJ1-3|TRBV23-1
CASRVGTAHSGNTIYF
>TRBJ2-5|TRBV5-1
CASSGMGPQETQYF
>TRBJ2-7|TRBV28
CASSPYSLTYEQYF
>TRBJ2-3|TRBV5-1
CASSLLADGDTQYF
>TRBJ2-3|TRBV4-2
CASSQDPGTSGSGSTDTQYF
>TRBJ1-1|TRBV7-2
CASSPKGGGWTEAFF
>TRBJ2-7|TRBV25-1
CASSLTGGAYEQYF
>TRBJ2-1|TRBV6-2/TRBV6-3
CASSSPRAGISVEQFF
>TRBJ2-2|TRBV19
CASSRPSGSNTGELFF
>TRBJ1-1|TRBV15
CATSRVSAAGREAFF
>TRBJ2-2|TRBV5-1
CASSLGLDHGELFF
>TRBJ2-1|TRBV6-5
CASSYNRREQFF
>TRBJ2-7|TRBV15
CATSRDGRRTGEQYF
>TRBJ2-5|TRBV18
CASSPYPGAIGAETQYF
>TRBJ1-4|TRBV12-3/TRBV12-4
CASTPGAQGNEKLFF
>TRBJ2-5|TRBV6-6
CASSRPTGRETQYF
>TRBJ2-5|TRBV7-2
CASSAPGQGALDQYF
>TRBJ1-2|TRBV21-1
CASGPTRPSYGYTF
>TRBJ2-2|TRBV5-1
CASSSGTSMAGELFF
>TRBJ1-4|TRBV11-2
CASSPLTGYNEKLFF
>TRBJ2-7|TRBV20-1
CSARRGGQSPSYEQYF
>TRBJ1-2|TRBV5-1
CASSFGRDTDYTF
>TRBJ2-7|TRBV6-2/TRBV6-3
CASSRTGQGINEQYF
>TRBJ2-5|TRBV5-1
CASSSTGTSGSETQYF
>TRBJ2-5|TRBV4-1
CASSQGLAGPQETQYF
>TRBJ2-3|TRBV7-3
CASSSLGDTQYF
>TRBJ2-6|TRBV11-2
CASSLVVSDIYSGANVLTF
>TRBJ2-7|TRBV6-5
CASSTGQTVYEQYF
>TRBJ2-3|TRBV12-3/TRBV12-4
CATQSGTRDTQYF
>TRBJ2-2|TRBV12-3/TRBV12-4
CASRQAGGFGELFF
>TRBJ1-1|TRBV13
CASSLARGTEAFF
>TRBJ1-1|TRBV7-9
CASSPKGPFEAFF
>TRBJ2-1|TRBV18
CASSPSSGISGEQFF
>TRBJ1-1|TRBV14
CASSQGLGLSPQAFF
>TRBJ2-3|TRBV6-1
CASRWRSTDTQYF
>TRBJ2-5|TRBV5-1
CASSLGAEETQYF
>TRBJ1-1|TRBV29-1
CSVEPHGRRDTEAFF
>TRBJ2-6|TRBV29-1
CSVEGAAGANVLTF
>TRBJ1-4|TRBV2
CASRGGKGRTNEKLFF
>TRBJ1-4|TRBV18
CASSPGTENEKLFF
>TRBJ2-7|TRBV11-2
CASSPLAPQQYF
>TRBJ1-2|TRBV29-1
CSVRKTEGRGYTF
>TRBJ2-3|TRBV3-1
CASSHSGSSDTQYF
>TRBJ2-2|TRBV5-1
CASSLEGPTSGSESTGELFF
>TRBJ1-2|TRBV3-1
CASSQEEGRPSYGYTF
>TRBJ1-5|TRBV19
CASRAGNQPQHF
>TRBJ2-5|TRBV7-7
CASSTDRGGETQYF